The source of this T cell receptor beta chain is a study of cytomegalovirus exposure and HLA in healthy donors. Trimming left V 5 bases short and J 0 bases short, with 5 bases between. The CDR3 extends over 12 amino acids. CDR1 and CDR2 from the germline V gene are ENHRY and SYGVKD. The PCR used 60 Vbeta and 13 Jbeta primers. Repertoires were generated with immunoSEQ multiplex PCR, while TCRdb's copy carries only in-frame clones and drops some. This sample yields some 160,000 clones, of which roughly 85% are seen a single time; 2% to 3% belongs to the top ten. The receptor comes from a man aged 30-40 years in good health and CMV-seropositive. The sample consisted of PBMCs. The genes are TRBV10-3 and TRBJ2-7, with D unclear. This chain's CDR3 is CAISPSSYEQYF. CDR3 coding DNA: TGTGCCATCAGTCCTAGCTCCTACGAGCAGTACTTC.